A selection of T cell receptor beta chains follows, all from one sample in a study of cytomegalovirus exposure and HLA in healthy donors. TCRdb's table, derived via immunoSEQ multiplex PCR, lists solely in-frame clones and lacks some. The sample gives about 64,000 clones, 85% to 95% of which show up once; 5.8% is in the top ten. Material for sequencing was PBMCs. The receptors were gathered from a woman younger than 35 in good health and CMV-seropositive. Both conserved end residues are part of each CDR3. Each record gives: clone size, V gene, J gene, D gene, CDR3 DNA, CDR3 protein. D genes are given only for firm matches. Only part of the rows carry a size: once, few, many, or a class if the clone is expanded.

-	TRBV5-4	TRBJ2-3	TRBD2	TGTGCCAGCAGCTCCCGGGACTACTCACCGGATACGCAGTATTTT	CASSSRDYSPDTQYF
once	TRBV9	TRBJ2-7	-	TGTGCCAGCAGCCCCAGACATGGTGTCGTCTACGAGCAGTACTTC	CASSPRHGVVYEQYF
-	TRBV7-8	TRBJ1-5	-	TGTGCCAGCAGCTTAGCCGGCAGGTTTGCCCAGAGAAATCAGCCCCAGCATTTT	CASSLAGRFAQRNQPQHF
-	TRBV7-2	TRBJ1-1	-	TGTGCCAGCAGCATCCAGGGGAGGAACACTGAAGCTTTCTTT	CASSIQGRNTEAFF
-	TRBV7-9	TRBJ1-2	-	TGTGCCAGCAGCCCACAGGCTAACTATGGCTACACCTTC	CASSPQANYGYTF
-	TRBV6-5	TRBJ1-1	-	TGTGCCAGCAGGGAGACTTCGAACACTGAAGCTTTCTTT	CASRETSNTEAFF
-	TRBV25-1	TRBJ2-1	TRBD1	TGTGCCAGCAGTGGTGACAGGGTCGGTGAGCAGTTCTTC	CASSGDRVGEQFF
-	TRBV27	TRBJ2-2	-	TGTGCCAGCAGTCCACAGAACACCGGGGAGCTGTTTTTT	CASSPQNTGELFF
-	TRBV25-1	TRBJ2-3	TRBD2	TGTGCCAGCAGTCACCCCGGCCTAGCGGGTCGAGATACGCAGTATTTT	CASSHPGLAGRDTQYF
-	TRBV27	TRBJ1-5	-	TGTGCCAGCAGTTTATGGGGGCTGGACAATCAGCCCCAGCATTTT	CASSLWGLDNQPQHF
-	TRBV5-1	TRBJ1-1	TRBD1	TGCGCCAGCAGCTTGGTCTTGGACAGGGTTAACACTGAAGCTTTCTTT	CASSLVLDRVNTEAFF
-	TRBV7-9	TRBJ2-3	-	TGTGCCAGCAGCTTAGGGGCTACAGATACGCAGTATTTT	CASSLGATDTQYF
-	TRBV6-1	TRBJ1-2	-	TGTGCCAGCAGTGAAGCGCTGAACAAAGGGAGCCATGGCTACACCTTC	CASSEALNKGSHGYTF
once	TRBV7-9	TRBJ1-3	-	TGTGCCAGCAGCCAGGGTTCTGGAAACACCATATATTTT	CASSQGSGNTIYF
-	TRBV7-2	TRBJ1-1	-	TGTGCCAGCAGCTACTCTTCAGGGGCTGGCACTGAAGCTTTCTTT	CASSYSSGAGTEAFF
-	TRBV15	TRBJ1-5	-	TGTGCCACCAGCAGAGAGTCGGTGTTGGTCTTGAGCAATCAGCCCCAGCATTTT	CATSRESVLVLSNQPQHF
-	TRBV27	TRBJ2-5	-	TGTGCCAGCAGGACAAGCTACTCACAAGAGACCCAGTACTTC	CASRTSYSQETQYF
-	TRBV10-3	TRBJ2-1	TRBD2	TGTGCCATCACCGCCGGACTAGCGGGGGACAATGAGCAGTTCTTC	CAITAGLAGDNEQFF
-	TRBV27	TRBJ2-7	-	TGTGCCAGCAGTTCTTATTCCCACGAGCAGTACTTC	CASSSYSHEQYF
-	TRBV12-1	TRBJ2-5	-	TGTGCCAGCAGCTTTTTGCTCAGTTCCCAAGAGACCCAGTACTTC	CASSFLLSSQETQYF
-	TRBV29-1	TRBJ2-2	TRBD2	TGCAGCGTTGAGGCTAGCGGGCGAACCCCGAACACCGGGGAGCTGTTTTTT	CSVEASGRTPNTGELFF
-	TRBV7-9	TRBJ1-1	-	TGTGCCAGCAGCTTCGAATGGGGGGCTGAAGCTTTCTTT	CASSFEWGAEAFF
-	TRBV27	TRBJ1-4	TRBD1	TGTGCCAGCAGACCTGACAGGGCTCCTGAAAAACTGTTTTTT	CASRPDRAPEKLFF
-	TRBV5-4	TRBJ1-1	-	TGTGCCAGCAACCCGCCGGGAAACACTGAAGCTTTCTTT	CASNPPGNTEAFF
-	TRBV11-2	TRBJ2-2	TRBD2	TGTGCCAGCAGCTTGCTGCGGGGGTACACCGGGGAGCTGTTTTTT	CASSLLRGYTGELFF
-	TRBV14	TRBJ2-3	TRBD2	TGTGCCAGCAGTTTAGGCGGACTAGCGGGTAGCAAGCAGTATTTT	CASSLGGLAGSKQYF
-	TRBV4-3	TRBJ2-1	TRBD1	TGCGCCAGCAGTTCCGGGACAGGGGGCGCTCGGCTCTTC	CASSSGTGGARLF
once	TRBV7-8	TRBJ1-1	-	TGTGCCAGCAGCCACAGAGCTGGGCTCGGGGGTACTGAAGCTTTCTTT	CASSHRAGLGGTEAFF
-	TRBV6-5	TRBJ2-1	-	TGTGCCAGCAAGGGACACGGTAAAAATGAGCAGTTCTTC	CASKGHGKNEQFF
-	TRBV28	TRBJ1-1	TRBD1	TGTGCCAGCATCGGGACAGGGGATGAAGCTTTCTTT	CASIGTGDEAFF
-	TRBV7-6	TRBJ2-2	-	TGTGCCAGCAGCTTATCAGCCGGGGAGCTGTTTTTT	CASSLSAGELFF
-	TRBV5-4	TRBJ2-2	TRBD2	TGTGCCAGCAGCTTGGTAGGGAGCGGGAGTACCGGGGAGCTGTTTTTT	CASSLVGSGSTGELFF
-	TRBV5-4	TRBJ1-4	TRBD1	TGTGCCAGCAGCCTACAGGGGGCGAGTGTTGAAAAACTGTTTTTT	CASSLQGASVEKLFF
-	TRBV7-2	TRBJ2-5	TRBD2	TGTGCCAGCGGCCCCCAAGCGGGGGTGGAGACCCAGTACTTC	CASGPQAGVETQYF
-	TRBV27	TRBJ2-3	TRBD2	TGTGCCAGCGGATACGTCGGGAGCGGGAGTGATACGCAGTATTTT	CASGYVGSGSDTQYF
once	TRBV14	TRBJ2-5	TRBD2	TGTGCCAGCAGCCCCGGGGGGTACCAAGAGACCCAGTACTTC	CASSPGGYQETQYF
-	TRBV19	TRBJ1-1	-	TGTGCCAGTAGTACCCAGGACTGGGCGAACACTGAAGCTTTCTTT	CASSTQDWANTEAFF
-	TRBV13	TRBJ2-1	TRBD1	TGTGCCAGCAGCTCTCAAAAGGACAGGCTTGGAGAGCAGTTCTTC	CASSSQKDRLGEQFF
-	TRBV7-2	TRBJ1-4	-	TGTGCCAGCAGCTTAGACCCAGGGGTCGATGAAAAACTGTTTTTT	CASSLDPGVDEKLFF
-	TRBV6-5	TRBJ2-5	-	TGTGCCAGCAGTTACGTGGGGGCCGGGAGGGAGACCCAGTACTTC	CASSYVGAGRETQYF
-	TRBV6-5	TRBJ2-3	TRBD2	TGTGCCAGCAGTTTCGGCGGGAGTCCAGATACGCAGTATTTT	CASSFGGSPDTQYF
-	TRBV2	TRBJ2-4	-	TGTGCCAGCCTGGGGGCTCTAGCCAAAAACATTCAGTACTTC	CASLGALAKNIQYF